This T cell receptor (beta chain) was captured in a study of T cells in Graves' hyperthyroidism and ophthalmopathy. As regards this clonotype: A read error may produce the germline difference seen at one junction end.

The CDR3 is 13 residues long. From germline, CDR1 is MNHEY and CDR2 SVGAGI. The patients, who ranged from 18 to 65 in age, presented with newly diagnosed hyperthyroidism lasting under 2 months. It was RNA transcripts that yielded the amplified TCR beta CDR3 regions. When the TCR CDR3 underwent first-round RT-PCR, the HTBI primer set was used. TCRdb called the multiplex PCR reads again in MiXCR, with one record for every CDR3 protein. The table shows 200,000 to 250,000 distinct CDR3 sequences, with 17% occurring only once. The sequenced sample consisted of blood. V usage is TRBV6-5 and J usage is TRBJ2-1; 9 positions agree with TRBD1. The sequence was collected from a man aged 50 to 59 with Graves' hyperthyroidism. CDR3: CASSYRTGVFRIF. Here the CDR3 DNA reads TGTGCCAGCAGTTACCGGACAGGGGTTTTTCGGATCTTC.